This TCR beta chain was obtained from a study of cytomegalovirus exposure and HLA in healthy donors. With 0 bases removed from V and 7 bases from J, the gap between germline ends came to 7 bases. Per germline, CDR1 MGHRA and CDR2 YSYEKL. This CDR3 region has 13 residues. PCR primers comprised 60 Vbeta and 13 Jbeta primers. Generated by immunoSEQ multiplex PCR, the TCRdb table keeps only in-frame clones and is missing some. The table records 160,000 or so clones, 83% of them present only once. Study-wide results and limits: An analysis was carried out later, and it reportedly showed fewer N-insertions in an Asian-associated ancestry cluster than the approximately 610-donor mean. Apparent HLA restriction characterized most CMV-associated TCR beta chains in a later analysis. High sensitivity and specificity were reportedly achieved when the classifier diagnosed cytomegalovirus status.

Notes on this clone: The antigen is undetermined.

The sequenced sample consisted of PBMCs. This receptor was identified in a man in his fifties or sixties in good health and CMV-seropositive. The chain recombines TRBV4-1 with TRBJ2-1, with a tentative D call TRBD1 (5 bases). The CDR3 sequence: CASSQDNRNEQFF. CDR3 bases: TGCGCCAGCAGCCAAGATAACAGGAATGAGCAGTTCTTC.